Shown below are 2 T cell receptor beta chains from a single sample sequenced in a study of cytomegalovirus exposure and HLA in healthy donors. Both 60 Vbeta primers and 13 Jbeta primers went into the PCR. TCRdb's table, derived via immunoSEQ multiplex PCR, lists solely in-frame clones and lacks some. The data contain under 200,000 clones, roughly 80% of them singletons. Sequencing input: PBMCs. The receptors originated from a woman under 30 in good health and CMV-seronegative.

The gene calls are TRBV4-1 and TRBJ1-4, with D maybe TRBD1 (5 bases). The CDR3 consists of 16 residues. Germline V gene sequence: CDR1 MGHRA, CDR2 YSYEKL. V lost 3 bases to trimming and J lost 4 bases, with 15 bases between them. The CDR3 loop is CASSHLVGQGNEKLFF. CDR3 bases: TGCGCCAGCAGCCATCTAGTCGGTCAGGGTAATGAAAAACTGTTTTTT.

The V call is TRBV11-2, the J call TRBJ2-1; 9 bases are a match to TRBD1. J lost 10 bases, V lost 1 base, and 8 bases had no gene match. Germline V gives CDR1 SGHAT, CDR2 FQNNGV. The CDR3 covers 15 residues. This chain's CDR3 is CASSLVGQGAGEQFF. The CDR3 nucleotides are TGTGCCAGCAGCTTAGTGGGACAGGGTGCAGGGGAGCAGTTCTTC.